The TCR beta chain described here comes from a study of blood T cell repertoires in COVID-19. Overall study: Samples of COVID-19 (acute and convalescent) were obtained from the United States, Italy and Spain. T cells, B-cell-depleted T cells, or PBMCs supplied cDNA or gDNA.

As processed by the authors: Reference gene primer amplification in the assay estimated nucleated cell counts. Libraries were prepared by immunoSEQ multiplex PCR; TCRdb keeps only in-frame clonotypes and omits some of them. The DNA was the basis for D and trimming; V, J and clone size are from that table. The sample lists 55,000 to 80,000 clones; about 91% were seen once. Germline CDR1 and CDR2: MNHEY and SVGAGI. The CDR3 is 14 amino acids. The ends lost 7 bases at V and 3 bases at J; junction bases unmatched: 2. The receptor was isolated from a man aged 80 or over with acute or convalescent COVID-19. The sample consisted of peripheral blood. This rearrangement joins TRBV6-5 to TRBJ1-4; the match to TRBD1 covers 10 bases. The CDR3 loop is CASNGQGANEKLFF. DNA of the CDR3: TGTGCCAGCAATGGACAGGGGGCTAATGAAAAACTGTTTTTT.